This TCR beta chain originates from a study of siplizumab effects on memory and regulatory T cells. General study points: The authors could not assign a naive or memory phenotype to roughly 80-96% of proliferating CD4+ or CD8+ clones.

Libraries were prepared by immunoSEQ multiplex PCR; TCRdb keeps only in-frame clonotypes and omits some of them. Here the sample spans 100,000 to 120,000 clones, more than 90% being singletons. To note about this clone: The antigen is unknown.

The CDR3 length is 14 residues. V lost 3 bases and J lost 1, with 9 bases in between. Germline lookup yields CDR1 SGHAT and CDR2 FQNNGV. This receptor was identified in a human donor in good health. The rearrangement links TRBV11-2 to TRBJ2-5; no definite D call. Sequencing was performed on CD4+ T cells sorted from blood. For the CDR3, the DNA is TGTGCCAGCAGCTTCCAACGGAGCCAAGAGACCCAGTACTTC. It codes for CASSFQRSQETQYF.